This T cell receptor (beta chain) is drawn from a study of cytomegalovirus exposure and HLA in healthy donors. Study observations and caveats: TCR clusters originating in the first cohort tended to co-occur in the 120 validation repertoires, according to a later analysis.

Notes on this clone: Antigen unknown.

Assay used: immunoSEQ multiplex PCR; TCRdb lists only in-frame clones, some missing. The sample holds some 150,000 clones; about 91% are singletons and the top ten take 4.5%. This CDR3 is built from 13 residues. Germline V gives CDR1 SNHLY, CDR2 FYNNEI. The V gene lost 3 bases and the J gene lost 8 bases, with 12 bases spanning the gap. V is TRBV2 and J is TRBJ2-3; D perhaps matches TRBD1 (5 bases). The source material was PBMCs. The sequence was obtained from a man younger than 35 in good health and CMV-seropositive. CDR3 amino acids: CASSEQGLGTQYF. In nucleotides, the CDR3 is TGTGCCAGCAGTGAGCAGGGCCTAGGTACGCAGTATTTT.